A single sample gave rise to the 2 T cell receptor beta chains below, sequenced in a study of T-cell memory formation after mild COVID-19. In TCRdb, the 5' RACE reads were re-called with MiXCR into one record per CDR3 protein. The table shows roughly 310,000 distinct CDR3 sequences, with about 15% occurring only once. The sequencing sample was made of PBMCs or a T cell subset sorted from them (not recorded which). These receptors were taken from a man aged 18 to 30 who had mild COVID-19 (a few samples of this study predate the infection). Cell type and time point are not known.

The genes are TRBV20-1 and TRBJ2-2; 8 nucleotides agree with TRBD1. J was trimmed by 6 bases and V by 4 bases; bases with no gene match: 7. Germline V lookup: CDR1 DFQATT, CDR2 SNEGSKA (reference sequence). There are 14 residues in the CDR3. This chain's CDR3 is CSATQGATAGELFF. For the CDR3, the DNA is TGCAGTGCTACCCAGGGGGCTACGGCCGGGGAGCTGTTTTTT.

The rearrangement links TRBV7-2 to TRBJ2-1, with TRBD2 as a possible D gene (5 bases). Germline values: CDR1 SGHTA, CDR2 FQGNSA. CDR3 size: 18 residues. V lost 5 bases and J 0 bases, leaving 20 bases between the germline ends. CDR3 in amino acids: CASSNIKTKTSSYNEQFF. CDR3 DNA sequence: TGTGCCAGCAGCAATATCAAGACTAAAACCTCCTCCTACAATGAGCAGTTCTTC. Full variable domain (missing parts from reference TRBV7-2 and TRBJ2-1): GAGVSQSPSNKVTEKGKDVELRCDPISGHTALYWYRQSLGQGLEFLIYFQGNSAPDKSGLPSDRFSAERTGGSVSTLTIQRTQQEDSAVYLCASSNIKTKTSSYNEQFFGPGTRLTVL.